Following are 22 T cell receptor beta chains from one sample sequenced in a study of T-cell memory formation after mild COVID-19 (dated by TCRdb to the early 2020s). Receptor amplification or capture employed 5' RACE. The sequencing machine was an Illumina NovaSeq 6000. In TCRdb, the public reads were trimmed at Q25 with fastp and aligned with MiXCR, with productive beta chains retained. Duplicate CDR3 protein sequences are folded into a single record with the most common DNA and genes. Here the sample has hundreds of thousands of distinct CDR3 sequences; 15% to 20% occur a single time. The top ten hold under 25% of the sample. Sequencing was performed on PBMCs or a T cell subset sorted from them (not recorded which). The receptor set was obtained from a man aged 18 to 29 who had mild COVID-19 (a few samples of this study predate the infection). The sample titles of this study are shuffled in the database, so cell type and time point are left out; the donor was told from shared clones.

V gene TRBV15 combines with J gene TRBJ2-5; D is unresolved. CDR3 length: 14 amino acids. V lost 1 base and J lost 1, with 7 bases in between. The germline V gene has CDR1 LNHNV and CDR2 YYDKDF (reference sequence). The CDR3 protein is CATSRGESQETQYF. The CDR3 coding sequence is TGTGCCACCAGCAGAGGAGAGAGCCAAGAGACCCAGTACTTC. Supplemented by reference TRBV15 and TRBJ2-5, the full variable domain reads DAMVIQNPRYQVTQFGKPVTLSCSQTLNHNVMYWYQQKSSQAPKLLFHYYDKDFNNEADTPDNFQSRRPNTSFCFLDIRSPGLGDTAMYLCATSRGESQETQYFGPGTRLLVL.

The genes are TRBV7-9 and TRBJ1-2; D is unresolved. This CDR3 has 14 residues. V lost 7 bases to trimming and J lost 4 bases, with 16 bases between them. Germline V gene lookup returns CDR1 SEHNR and CDR2 FQNEAQ (reference sequence). CDR3 nucleotide sequence: TGTGCCAGCACCCCCTTGGGCTTTTCCTATGGCTACACCTTC. Protein sequence: CASTPLGFSYGYTF.

V usage is TRBV6-2 or TRBV6-3 and J usage is TRBJ2-7; D is undetermined. This CDR3 comprises 13 residues. Germline V CDR1 and CDR2: MNHEY, SVGEGT. Trimming took 0 bases from V and 4 from J, leaving 7 bases between them. CDR3 sequence: CASSYSLGYEQYF. For the CDR3, the DNA is TGTGCCAGCAGTTACTCGCTCGGGTACGAGCAGTACTTC.

This clonotype was picked up many times. The chain recombines TRBV5-1 with TRBJ2-5; D not certain. Germline CDR1 SGHRS, CDR2 YFSETQ. The CDR3 has 14 residues. The V and J ends lost 0 bases and 5 bases respectively, with 11 bases between them. CDR3 sequence reads: CASSLGGARETQYF. Written as DNA, the CDR3 is TGCGCCAGCAGCTTGGGTGGCGCGAGGGAGACCCAGTACTTC.

This clonotype occurred many times. The rearrangement joins TRBV27 to TRBJ2-3; D uncertain. The CDR3 contains 12 residues. Germline V gene data show CDR1 as MNHEY and CDR2 as SMNVEV (reference sequence). Trimming left V 0 bases short and J 5 bases short, with 3 bases between. CDR3 nucleotides: TGTGCCAGCAGTTTATCGAGAGATACGCAGTATTTT. As protein: CASSLSRDTQYF.

The chain couples TRBV12-3 or TRBV12-4 to TRBJ2-5; D possibly corresponds to TRBD1 (6 bases). There are 20 residues in the CDR3. Trimming removed 5 bases at V and 4 bases at J, with 32 bases between. The CDR3: CASSLLALGQGESPRETQYF. CDR3 DNA: TGTGCCAGCAGTCTCCTGGCCTTGGGACAAGGGGAGAGCCCCAGAGAGACCCAGTACTTC.

The V call is TRBV3-1, the J call TRBJ2-1; D is unclear. The CDR3 runs to 14 residues. V was trimmed by 1 base and J by 6 bases, leaving 10 bases between them. The germline CDR1 and CDR2 sequences are LGHDT and YNNKEL (reference sequence). CDR3 amino acids: CASSQGRLINEQFF. The CDR3 bases are TGTGCCAGCAGCCAAGGTCGGCTAATCAATGAGCAGTTCTTC.

The chain recombines TRBV15 with TRBJ1-5, with D perhaps TRBD1 (5 bases). From germline, CDR1 is LNHNV and CDR2 YYDKDF (reference sequence). V was clipped by 5 bases and J by 2 bases, with 7 bases between them. This CDR3 spans 13 amino acids. The DNA for the CDR3 is TGTGCCACCAGCGAAGGGGGCAATCAGCCCCAGCATTTT. Translating it yields CATSEGGNQPQHF. The whole variable domain, remainder taken from reference TRBV15 and TRBJ1-5, is DAMVIQNPRYQVTQFGKPVTLSCSQTLNHNVMYWYQQKSSQAPKLLFHYYDKDFNNEADTPDNFQSRRPNTSFCFLDIRSPGLGDTAMYLCATSEGGNQPQHFGDGTRLSIL.

The chain links TRBV7-2 to TRBJ1-2; 7 nucleotides match TRBD1. Germline values: CDR1 SGHTA, CDR2 FQGNSA. Trimming took 0 bases from V and 4 from J; bases not matched to a gene: 5. The CDR3 is 15 amino acids. The CDR3 DNA follows: TGTGCCAGCAGCTTAGCGGAGGGGGCTGGCTATGGCTACACCTTC. Encoded protein: CASSLAEGAGYGYTF. Supplemented by reference TRBV7-2 and TRBJ1-2, the full variable domain reads GAGVSQSPSNKVTEKGKDVELRCDPISGHTALYWYRQSLGQGLEFLIYFQGNSAPDKSGLPSDRFSAERTGGSVSTLTIQRTQQEDSAVYLCASSLAEGAGYGYTFGSGTRLTVV.

The V call is TRBV6-5, the J call TRBJ1-5; 7 bases align to TRBD1. The CDR3 sequence is 16 residues long. J lost 3 bases, V lost 2 bases, and 7 bases had no gene match. The germline V gene encodes CDR1 MNHEY and CDR2 SVGAGI. The CDR3 here is CASSYRYRGPNQPQHF. The CDR3, as DNA: TGTGCCAGCAGTTACCGGTATAGGGGGCCCAATCAGCCCCAGCATTTT.

J is TRBJ1-1 and V is TRBV5-1; D gene unclear. V lost 1 base and J lost 9, with 10 bases in between. The CDR3 totals 12 residues. Germline V gene data show CDR1 as SGHRS and CDR2 as YFSETQ. This CDR3 reads CASSLPGSQAFF. The DNA for the CDR3 is TGCGCCAGCAGCTTGCCGGGATCTCAAGCTTTCTTT. The whole variable domain, remainder taken from reference TRBV5-1 and TRBJ1-1, is KAGVTQTPRYLIKTRGQQVTLSCSPISGHRSVSWYQQTPGQGLQFLFEYFSETQRNKGNFPGRFSGRQFSNSRSEMNVSTLELGDSALYLCASSLPGSQAFFGQGTRLTVV.

This clonotype was counted only a few times. DNA of the CDR3: TGTGCCAGCAGTTTATGGGGGTTGAACACTGAAGCTTTCTTT. Translated: CASSLWGLNTEAFF. The J gene is TRBJ1-1, the V gene TRBV27; TRBD1 might be the D (5 bases). Trimming left V 1 base short and J 0 bases short, with 6 bases between. The CDR3 covers 14 residues. CDR1 MNHEY and CDR2 SMNVEV come from the germline V gene (reference sequence).

This chain joins TRBV12-3 or TRBV12-4 and TRBJ2-3, with 8 bases aligning to TRBD2. The CDR3 has 16 amino acids. After removal of 5 bases from V and 5 bases from J, the junction contained 12 bases not matched to a gene. The CDR3 DNA is TGTGCCAGCAGTCTTCGGTTAAGCGGGGGACGAGATACGCAGTATTTT. Protein product: CASSLRLSGGRDTQYF.

The genes are TRBV12-3 or TRBV12-4 and TRBJ1-1; a weak D match, TRBD1 (6 bases). The V and J ends lost 0 bases and 3 bases respectively, with 14 bases between them. This CDR3 region has 16 residues. CDR3 in DNA: TGTGCCAGCAGTTTAGCAAGAGTTGACAGGTACACTGAAGCTTTCTTT. Protein sequence: CASSLARVDRYTEAFF.

This clonotype was counted between two and nine times. The genes are TRBV9 and TRBJ2-5; possibly TRBD1 for D (5 bases). From germline, CDR1 is SGDLS and CDR2 YYNGEE. With 0 bases removed from V and 2 bases from J, the gap between germline ends came to 11 bases. This CDR3 has 15 residues. Here the CDR3 reads CASSVEGHSQETQYF. In DNA form, the CDR3 reads TGTGCCAGCAGCGTAGAAGGACACTCGCAAGAGACCCAGTACTTC.

The gene calls are TRBV20-1 and TRBJ1-6; maybe TRBD1 (5 bases). The CDR3 spans 15 residues. Germline values: CDR1 DFQATT, CDR2 SNEGSKA (reference sequence). Trimming took 3 bases from V and 7 from J, leaving 16 bases between them. CDR3 nucleotide sequence: TGCAGTGCTAGGGGACTGACATGGGACAATTCACCCCTCCACTTT. Translating it yields CSARGLTWDNSPLHF.

V and J are TRBV19 and TRBJ2-2; no clear D. The CDR3 spans 14 residues. With 3 bases removed from V and 7 bases from J, the gap between germline ends came to 12 bases. Germline V gene lookup returns CDR1 LNHDA and CDR2 SQIVND (reference sequence). The CDR3 loop is CASSIRYRNGELFF. In DNA, the CDR3 is TGTGCCAGTAGTATCCGTTATCGGAACGGGGAGCTGTTTTTT.

The chain combines TRBV15 with TRBJ2-5; possibly TRBD2 for D (5 bases). Germline CDR1 reads LNHNV; CDR2 reads YYDKDF (reference sequence). The CDR3 is made up of 12 amino acids. The V gene lost 5 bases and the J gene lost 5 bases, with 9 bases spanning the gap. The CDR3 DNA sequence: TGTGCCACCAGCCCCGGGGAGGAGACCCAGTACTTC. Its protein product is CATSPGEETQYF.

This clonotype was seen ten or more times. CDR3: CASSSGPSMYEQYF. The CDR3 DNA is TGTGCCAGCAGCTCGGGACCGTCGATGTACGAGCAGTACTTC. The chain joins TRBV11-2 to TRBJ2-7; D tentatively fits TRBD1 or TRBD2 (5 bases each). The CDR3 is 14 residues long. Germline V gene sequence: CDR1 SGHAT, CDR2 FQNNGV. Between the trimmed V and J ends, which lost 4 bases and 4 bases, there was a span of 14 bases.

This clonotype occurred a few times. This sequence joins TRBV7-2 and TRBJ2-3; D not certain. Germline CDR1 and CDR2: SGHTA and FQGNSA. The CDR3 has 15 amino acids. The V end was cut by 1 base, the J end by 3 bases, with 11 bases between. In DNA, the CDR3 is TGTGCCAGCAGCTTAGGGGCCTTGGGGACAGATACGCAGTATTTT. It is translated as CASSLGALGTDTQYF.

J is TRBJ2-1 and V is TRBV20-1; tentative D call: TRBD2 (6 bases). The CDR3 extends over 14 amino acids. Trimming cost V 3 bases and J 7 bases, with 16 bases left between them. Per germline, CDR1 DFQATT and CDR2 SNEGSKA (reference sequence). The CDR3 bases are TGCAGTGCTAGGGACAATGGGGGGTGGAATGAGCAGTTCTTC. It is translated as CSARDNGGWNEQFF.

This clonotype was seen a few times. The V gene is TRBV6-5, the J gene TRBJ1-1, with D possibly TRBD1 on 5 matching bases. Germline V gene lookup returns CDR1 MNHEY and CDR2 SVGAGI. Trimming left V 6 bases short and J 4 bases short, with 12 bases between. The CDR3 is 13 amino acids. In DNA, the CDR3 is TGTGCCAGCAGGCAGGGAGTGGGCACTGAAGCTTTCTTT. It translates to CASRQGVGTEAFF.